This T cell receptor beta chain was found in a study of human CD8 memory T cell subsets. TCR beta was sequenced from UMI-tagged 5' RACE libraries. Reanalyzing the 5' RACE reads, TCRdb keeps one entry per CDR3 protein, without DNA. Its listing shows more than 10,000 distinct CDR3 sequences. Source material: CD8+ stem-like memory T cells (TSCM and TCM) sorted from PBMCs. The subset is: stem-like memory CD8 T cells (TSTEM), CCR7+ PD-1- TIGIT-. The TCR was taken from a human donor in good health.

The CDR3 here is CASRNRGSNEQFF. This sequence joins TRBV4-1 and TRBJ2-1; TCRdb designates TRBD1, a call that cannot be tested without DNA. This CDR3 is built from 13 residues. The germline gives CDR1 MGHRA, CDR2 YSYEKL.